This note documents a single TCR beta chain sequence. This entry is derived from a study of blood T cell repertoires in COVID-19. Whole-study context: Specimens from acute and convalescent COVID-19 originated in the United States, Italy and Spain.

Clones were read by immunoSEQ multiplex PCR, and TCRdb kept only the in-frame ones, dropping some. This table has over 200,000 clones, approximately 88% appearing once. This CDR3 has 15 amino acids. Per the germline V gene, CDR1 is LGHDT and CDR2 is YNNKEL (reference sequence). The V end was cut by 3 bases, the J end by 5 bases, with 16 bases between. In terms of age and location, participants ranged from roughly 18 to 90 years and lived in about 25 US areas. Membership in each cohort depended on participant-reported clinical history. Within 2 weeks of study entry, exposed participants had contacted a PCR-confirmed or clinician-diagnosed COVID-19 case.

Sequenced sample: PBMCs or T cells enriched from blood (not recorded which). The chain employs TRBV3-1 (or the pseudogene TRBV3-2) and TRBJ2-5; a possible D gene is TRBD2 (5 bases). The receptor was isolated from a woman aged 25 to 39 who had been exposed to COVID-19. The CDR3 region is CASSHQGRGLETQYF. In nucleotides, the CDR3 is TGTGCCAGCAGCCATCAAGGTCGGGGTTTGGAGACCCAGTACTTC.